One and the same sample provided the 3 T cell receptor beta chains below, sequenced in a study of HIV-infected patients and healthy controls. Alpha and beta constant-region primers primed reverse transcription of approximately 0.55 ug RNA. Separate chain-specific third strand synthesis with multiplexing indices produced the alpha and beta libraries. TCRdb re-called the 5' RACE reads with MiXCR, one entry per CDR3 protein. In the table there are about 6,400 distinct CDR3 sequences, approximately 10% of which are singletons. All unsorted peripheral T cells were captured because whole blood was used without fractionation. The sample in question was blood, obtained before antiretroviral therapy. These TCRs come from an adult with HIV infection.

This clonotype was detected many times. This chain links TRBV12-3 or TRBV12-4 with TRBJ1-1; D is unclear. Trimming shortened V by 8 bases and J by 0 bases, and 4 bases separated the two germline ends. The CDR3 has 11 amino acids. As DNA, the CDR3 is TGTGCCAGCTTCATGAACACTGAAGCTTTCTTT. This gives the protein CASFMNTEAFF.

This clonotype appeared many times. The chain has TRBV19 and TRBJ1-5, with D maybe TRBD1 (5 bases). There are 14 residues in the CDR3. Germline lookup yields CDR1 LNHDA and CDR2 SQIVND (reference sequence). Trimming took 4 bases from V and 7 from J, leaving 14 bases between them. The CDR3 is CASSNGQGVQPQHF. CDR3 DNA sequence: TGTGCCAGTAGTAACGGGCAGGGCGTACAGCCCCAGCATTTT.

By its share, this clonotype is medium-sized (0.01 to 0.1%). The V gene is TRBV20-1, the J gene TRBJ2-3; 8 positions agree with TRBD2. Germline trimming cut 5 bases from V and 2 bases from J; bases unmatched to any gene: 6. This CDR3 comprises 14 residues. CDR1 is DFQATT and CDR2 is SNEGSKA in the germline V gene (reference sequence). The CDR3 bases are TGCAGTGCTCGGATAGCGGGGATCACAGATACGCAGTATTTT. It yields the protein CSARIAGITDTQYF.